The 16 T cell receptor beta chains below were found in one sample sequenced in a study of cytomegalovirus exposure and HLA in healthy donors. The PCR made use of 60 Vbeta and 13 Jbeta primers. Produced via immunoSEQ multiplex PCR; TCRdb's table is partial and in-frame only. The sample includes about 110,000 clones, approximately 81% of them seen just once. Sequenced: PBMCs. These receptors all come from a woman aged 25 to 39 in good health and CMV-seronegative.

This chain uses TRBV29-1 with TRBJ2-3; 7 nucleotides match TRBD2. V gave up 4 bases and J gave up 1 base; unmatched junction bases: 2. The CDR3 sequence is 13 residues long. CDR1 and CDR2 from the germline V gene are SQVTM and ANQGSEA. The CDR3 DNA reads TGCAGCGTTGCTCTAGCGGGCACAGATACGCAGTATTTT. Protein product: CSVALAGTDTQYF.

Here the CDR3 DNA reads TGTGCCAGCAGTTTAAGGGACAGGGTCTACGAGCAGTACTTC. Translation gives CASSLRDRVYEQYF. V gene TRBV27 combines with J gene TRBJ2-7, with 9 bases matching TRBD1. The CDR3 is 14 residues long. Germline CDR1 and CDR2: MNHEY and SMNVEV (reference sequence). V shed 2 bases, J shed 3 bases, and the junction held 2 bases outside the gene matches.

For this clone: Other nucleotide sequences in the sample specify the same CDR3. The rearrangement links TRBV19 to TRBJ2-3, with TRBD2 matching over 10 bases. The CDR3 consists of 15 residues. V lost 5 bases to trimming and J lost 4 bases; unmatched junction nucleotides: 6. Germline assignment: CDR1 LNHDA and CDR2 SQIVND (reference sequence). The CDR3 sequence is CASSSPSGSSDTQYF. The CDR3 bases are TGTGCCAGTAGTTCCCCTAGCGGGAGCTCAGATACGCAGTATTTT.

The chain uses TRBV7-3 and TRBJ2-2; D gene uncertain. The length of the CDR3 is 14 residues. Germline CDR1 is SGHTA and CDR2 is FQGTGA. V lost 5 bases and J 2 bases, leaving 9 bases between the germline ends. The CDR3, as DNA: TGTGCCAGCAGCGCGGTGGCCAACACCGGGGAGCTGTTTTTT. Its translation: CASSAVANTGELFF. The full variable domain, its missing parts supplied by reference TRBV7-3 and TRBJ2-2, is GAGVSQTPSNKVTEKGKYVELRCDPISGHTALYWYRQSLGQGPEFLIYFQGTGAADDSGLPNDRFFAVRPEGSVSTLKIQRTERGDSAVYLCASSAVANTGELFFGEGSRLTVL.

The chain carries TRBV2 and TRBJ2-3; 8 bases fit TRBD2. The CDR3 is 16 residues long. Germline assignment: CDR1 SNHLY and CDR2 FYNNEI. After removal of 4 bases from V and 2 bases from J, the junction contained 8 bases not matched to a gene. The DNA for the CDR3 is TGTGCCAGCAGTGCGGGAGCGGGAGTTGACACAGATACGCAGTATTTT. It yields the protein CASSAGAGVDTDTQYF.

V is TRBV27 and J is TRBJ2-2; D is possibly TRBD2 (5 bases). Trimming shortened V by 0 bases and J by 7 bases, and 12 bases separated the two germline ends. The CDR3 runs to 15 residues. CDR1 MNHEY and CDR2 SMNVEV come from the germline V gene (reference sequence). CDR3 bases: TGTGCCAGCAGTTTATCACTAGGCAGGATCGGGGAGCTGTTTTTT. Translation: CASSLSLGRIGELFF.

The CDR3 loop is CATGVAYEQYF. The CDR3 bases are TGTGCCACAGGGGTCGCCTACGAGCAGTACTTC. The J gene is TRBJ2-7, the V gene TRBV10-3; possible D gene TRBD1, 6 bases. V lost 10 bases and J lost 2, with 9 bases in between. Germline CDR1 and CDR2: ENHRY and SYGVKD. The CDR3 sequence is 11 residues long.

The chain links TRBV19 to TRBJ2-7; 9 nucleotides agree with TRBD1. V trimming: 4 bases; J trimming: 7 bases; junction bases outside the gene matches: 26. The CDR3 spans 20 residues. Germline V gene sequence: CDR1 LNHDA, CDR2 SQIVND (reference sequence). As DNA, the CDR3 is TGTGCCAGTAGTACCAGCCACGGGACAGGGCACTCCGGAGGATCTCTGGAGCAGTACTTC. It is translated as CASSTSHGTGHSGGSLEQYF.

V usage is TRBV19 and J usage is TRBJ1-6; D unclear. Trimming left V 8 bases short and J 0 bases short, with 11 bases between. The CDR3 covers 15 residues. Per the germline V gene, CDR1 is LNHDA and CDR2 is SQIVND (reference sequence). The CDR3 loop is CASGQFSSYNSPLHF. CDR3 coding DNA: TGTGCCAGTGGGCAGTTTAGCTCCTATAATTCACCCCTCCACTTT.

The chain has TRBV4-3 and TRBJ1-1, with 7 bases fitting TRBD1. The CDR3 covers 14 residues. V lost 0 bases and J lost 5; bases outside the gene matches: 3. The germline CDR1 and CDR2 sequences are LGHNA and YSLEER. This CDR3 reads CASSQDDRVTEAFF. CDR3 sequence (DNA): TGCGCCAGCAGCCAAGACGACAGGGTAACTGAAGCTTTCTTT.

The V and J genes are TRBV5-1 and TRBJ2-1, with D possibly matching TRBD2 (5 bases). The CDR3 loop spans 14 amino acids. Germline CDR1 reads SGHRS; CDR2 reads YFSETQ. Trimming took off 6 bases at V and 8 bases at J, with 18 bases between the two ends. The CDR3 sequence is CASMRFGVNDEQFF. The CDR3 DNA reads as TGCGCCAGCATGAGATTCGGGGTAAACGATGAGCAGTTCTTC.

The J gene is TRBJ1-2, the V gene TRBV27; possibly TRBD1 for D (6 bases). Germline values: CDR1 MNHEY, CDR2 SMNVEV (reference sequence). V lost 5 bases and J lost 4, with 11 bases in between. This CDR3 spans 13 amino acids. This CDR3 is CASSRGGSYGYTF. The DNA of the CDR3 is TGTGCCAGCAGTAGGGGGGGGAGCTATGGCTACACCTTC.

This clone appeared a few times. The chain links TRBV2 to TRBJ2-7; TRBD2 agrees at 11 bases. CDR3 length: 17 residues. Unmatched junction bases numbered 8, after V lost 3 bases and J lost 1 base. Germline values: CDR1 SNHLY, CDR2 FYNNEI. The CDR3 DNA is TGTGCCAGCAGTGATGGGGTAGCGGGAGGGCCGTCCTACGAGCAGTACTTC. Its translation is CASSDGVAGGPSYEQYF.

This clone was seen a single time. The genes are TRBV28 and TRBJ2-1; 9 positions match TRBD2. Germline-derived CDR1 and CDR2 are MDHEN and SYDVKM. Losses at the gene ends were 2 bases for V and 0 bases for J; bases not matched to a gene: 11. The CDR3 has 19 residues. The CDR3 nucleotides are TGTGCCAGCAGTTTAAGTGGACTAGCGCGACGGAGCTCCTACAATGAGCAGTTCTTC. Translation gives CASSLSGLARRSSYNEQFF. The variable domain in full, completed from reference TRBV28 and TRBJ2-1, reads DVKVTQSSRYLVKRTGEKVFLECVQDMDHENMFWYRQDPGLGLRLIYFSYDVKMKEKGDIPEGYSVSREKKERFSLILESASTNQTSMYLCASSLSGLARRSSYNEQFFGPGTRLTVL.

The V gene is TRBV28, the J gene TRBJ2-1; perhaps TRBD2 as D (6 bases). This CDR3 spans 14 amino acids. V was trimmed by 2 bases and J by 9 bases, leaving 14 bases between them. Germline values: CDR1 MDHEN, CDR2 SYDVKM. The CDR3 is CASSLGRELGEQFF. CDR3 sequence (DNA): TGTGCCAGCAGTTTAGGGCGGGAACTCGGTGAGCAGTTCTTC.

The CDR3 DNA is TGTGCCAGCAGACCCAAAACTAGCGGGAGACCCTACGAGCAGTACTTC. This encodes CASRPKTSGRPYEQYF. The chain combines TRBV7-9 with TRBJ2-7; the match to TRBD2 covers 11 bases. The V segment lost 6 bases and the J segment 2 bases; nucleotides outside the gene matches: 9. This CDR3 contains 16 residues. Per the germline V gene, CDR1 is SEHNR and CDR2 is FQNEAQ (reference sequence).